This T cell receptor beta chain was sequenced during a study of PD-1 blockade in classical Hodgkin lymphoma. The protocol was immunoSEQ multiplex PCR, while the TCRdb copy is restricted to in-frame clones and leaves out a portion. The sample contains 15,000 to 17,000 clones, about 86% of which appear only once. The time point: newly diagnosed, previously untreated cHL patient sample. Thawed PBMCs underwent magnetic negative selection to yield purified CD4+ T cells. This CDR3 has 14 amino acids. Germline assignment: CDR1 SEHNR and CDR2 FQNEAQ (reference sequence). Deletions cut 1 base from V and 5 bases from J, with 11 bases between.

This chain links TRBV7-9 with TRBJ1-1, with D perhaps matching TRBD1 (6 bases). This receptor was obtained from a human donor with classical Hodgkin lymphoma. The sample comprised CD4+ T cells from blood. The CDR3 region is CASSLGGQGTEAFF. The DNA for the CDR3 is TGTGCCAGCAGCTTAGGGGGGCAGGGTACTGAAGCTTTCTTT.